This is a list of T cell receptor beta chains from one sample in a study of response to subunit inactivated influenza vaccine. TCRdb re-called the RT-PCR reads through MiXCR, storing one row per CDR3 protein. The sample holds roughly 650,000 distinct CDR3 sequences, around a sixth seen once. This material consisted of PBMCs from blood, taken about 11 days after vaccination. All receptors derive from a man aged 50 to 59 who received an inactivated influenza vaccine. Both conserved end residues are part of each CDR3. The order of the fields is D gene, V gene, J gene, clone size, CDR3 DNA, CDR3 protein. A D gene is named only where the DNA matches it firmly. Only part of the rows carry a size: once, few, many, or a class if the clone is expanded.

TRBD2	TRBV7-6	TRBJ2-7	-	TGTGCCAGCAGCCCCCAGGGACTAGCGGCTTCCTACGAGCAGTACTTC	CASSPQGLAASYEQYF
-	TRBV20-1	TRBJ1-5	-	TGCAGTGCTAGAGTGGACAGAGTTAGCAATCAGCCCCAGCATTTT	CSARVDRVSNQPQHF
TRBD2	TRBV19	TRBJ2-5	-	TGTGCCAGTAGCGCAACAGCGGGGGGAGTGGTGGAGACCCAGTACTTC	CASSATAGGVVETQYF
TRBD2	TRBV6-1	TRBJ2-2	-	TGTGCCAGCAGTGAACCCCGCTCGGGGGGGAATCCGAACACCGGGGAGCTGTTTTTT	CASSEPRSGGNPNTGELFF
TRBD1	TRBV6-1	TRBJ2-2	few	TGTGCCAGCAGTGCAGGGGGTTGGACCGGGGAGCTGTTTTTT	CASSAGGWTGELFF
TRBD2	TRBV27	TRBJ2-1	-	TGTGCCAGCAGTGTACTTAGCGGGAACATCTACAATGAGCAGTTCTTC	CASSVLSGNIYNEQFF
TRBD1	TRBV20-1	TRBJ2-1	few	TGCAGTGCCCCCCCAGGGACAGGGGGACTCTACAATGAGCAGTTCTTC	CSAPPGTGGLYNEQFF
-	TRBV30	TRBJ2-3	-	TGTGCCTGGAGCCGTTCCGGGGGCCCCACAGATACGCAGTATTTT	CAWSRSGGPTDTQYF
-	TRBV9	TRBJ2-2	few	TGTGCCAGCAGCGCAGGGGGGCTAGCCATTCCCGCCGGGGAGCTGTTTTTT	CASSAGGLAIPAGELFF
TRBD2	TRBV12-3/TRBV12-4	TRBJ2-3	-	TGTGCCAGCAGTGTTGCGGGAGGGCAGGCAGATACGCAGTATTTT	CASSVAGGQADTQYF
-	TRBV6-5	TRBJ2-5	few	TGTGCCAGCAGTTACAGACAGGTTAGAGAGACCCAGTACTTC	CASSYRQVRETQYF
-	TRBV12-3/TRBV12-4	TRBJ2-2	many	TGTGCCAGCAGTTTAAATGCCGGGGAGCTGTTTTTT	CASSLNAGELFF
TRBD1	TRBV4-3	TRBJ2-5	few	TGCGCCAGCAGCCAAGATTTGACAGGGGTGGGGGAGACCCAGTACTTC	CASSQDLTGVGETQYF
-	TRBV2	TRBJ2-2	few	TGTGCCAGCAGCATAGAAGGCACCGGGGAGCTGTTTTTT	CASSIEGTGELFF
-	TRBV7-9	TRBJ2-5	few	TGTGCCAGCAGCCGTCCGACAGACCAAGAGACCCAGTACTTC	CASSRPTDQETQYF
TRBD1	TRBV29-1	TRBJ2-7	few	TGCAGCGTTCGTCCCGGGACAGGGAGCTCCTACGAGCAGTACTTC	CSVRPGTGSSYEQYF
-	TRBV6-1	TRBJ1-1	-	TGTGCCAGCAGCCCATCGCAGGCAGGACCCTTGGGTGAAGCTTTCTTT	CASSPSQAGPLGEAFF
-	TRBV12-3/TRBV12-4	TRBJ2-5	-	TGTGCCATCCGAAAAGGGGTTTTCGAGACCCAGTACTTC	CAIRKGVFETQYF
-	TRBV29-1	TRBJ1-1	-	TGCAGCGTTCTTGTGCGGACTGAAGCTTTCTTT	CSVLVRTEAFF
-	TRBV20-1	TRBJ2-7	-	TGCAGTGGCTCGACGGTCGGAGGACTCTCCTACGAGCAGTACTTC	CSGSTVGGLSYEQYF
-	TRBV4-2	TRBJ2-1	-	TGTGCCAGCAGCCAAGAAGCGTCACGATACAATGAGCAGTTCTTC	CASSQEASRYNEQFF
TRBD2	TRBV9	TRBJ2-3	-	TGTGCCAGCAGCGAGACTAGCGGGGGGGCCACGCAGTATTTT	CASSETSGGATQYF
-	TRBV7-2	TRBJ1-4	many	TGCGCCAGCAGCTTGCAGGGGTCAACTAATGAAAAACTGTTTTTT	CASSLQGSTNEKLFF
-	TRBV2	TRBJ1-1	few	TGTGCCAGCAGCAGACAAGGGACCTATGAAGCTTTCTTT	CASSRQGTYEAFF
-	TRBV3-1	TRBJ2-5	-	TGTGCCAGCAGCCAAGAGAGAAGGGAAGAGACCCAGTACTTC	CASSQERREETQYF
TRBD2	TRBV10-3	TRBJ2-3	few	TGTGCCATCAGCGCCGGGACTAGCGGGAGCACAGATACGCAGTATTTT	CAISAGTSGSTDTQYF
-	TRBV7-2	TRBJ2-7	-	TGTGCCAGCAGCCCACTAAGCGGGTTCGGCTCCTACGAGCAGTACTTC	CASSPLSGFGSYEQYF
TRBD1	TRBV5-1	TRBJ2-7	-	TGCGCCAGCAGCTTACAGACAGGGACCTACGAGCAGTACTTC	CASSLQTGTYEQYF
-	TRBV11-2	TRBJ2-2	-	TGTGCCAGCAGCATCGCCCCGACAGCCGGGGAGCTGTTTTTT	CASSIAPTAGELFF
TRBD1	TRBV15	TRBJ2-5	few	TGTGCCACCAGGAGAGAAGGGACAGGGGTGGACCAGTACTTC	CATRREGTGVDQYF
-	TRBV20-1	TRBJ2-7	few	TGCAGTGCTAGATACAGGCCAGAGTACGAGCAGTACTTC	CSARYRPEYEQYF
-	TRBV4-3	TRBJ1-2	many	TGCGCCAGCAGCCAAGACAGGGTCCGGTATGGCTACACCTTC	CASSQDRVRYGYTF
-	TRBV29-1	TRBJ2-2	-	TGCAGCGTTTCTGCAGGGGTTACCGGGGAGCTGTTTTTT	CSVSAGVTGELFF
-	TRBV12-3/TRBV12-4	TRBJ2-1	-	TGTGCCAGCAAGGCGCGGGGCCGGTACAATGAGCAGTTCTTC	CASKARGRYNEQFF
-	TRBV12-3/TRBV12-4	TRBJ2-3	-	TGTGCCAGCAGTTTTGGAGGAGTCAGCACAGATACGCAGTATTTT	CASSFGGVSTDTQYF
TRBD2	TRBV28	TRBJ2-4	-	TGTGCCAGCAGTAGATCGGGACTAGCACAAGCCAAAAACATTCAGTACTTC	CASSRSGLAQAKNIQYF
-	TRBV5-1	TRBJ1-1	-	TGCGCCAGCAGCGTGGACAGCAGGAACACTGAAGCTTTCTTT	CASSVDSRNTEAFF
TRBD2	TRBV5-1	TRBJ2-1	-	TGCGCCAGCAGCAACCCCCCGACTAGCGGTAATGAGCAGTTCTTC	CASSNPPTSGNEQFF
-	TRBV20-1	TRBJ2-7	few	TGCAGTGCTAGAGATGGGGCTAGAGTTGACGAGCAGTACTTC	CSARDGARVDEQYF
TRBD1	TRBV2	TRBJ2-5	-	TGTGCCAGCAGCGCCGGGACAGGGCGGGAGACCCAGTACTTC	CASSAGTGRETQYF
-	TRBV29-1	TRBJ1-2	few	TGCAGCGTTATTGGCCCAATCTTC	CSVIGPIF
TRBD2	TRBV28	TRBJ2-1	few	TGTGCCAGCAGTCCTATAGCGGGAGGGCCGTCTGAGCAGTTCTTC	CASSPIAGGPSEQFF
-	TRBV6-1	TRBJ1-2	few	TGTGCCAGCAGTGACTTCCGAGACTCTGGCTACACCTTC	CASSDFRDSGYTF
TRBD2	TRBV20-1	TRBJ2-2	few	TGCAGTGCTATAACGGGGGGGAACACCGGGGAGCTGTTTTTT	CSAITGGNTGELFF
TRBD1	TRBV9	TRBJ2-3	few	TGTGCCAGCAGATCCTCGGGGACAGGGCCCCCAGATACGCAGTATTTT	CASRSSGTGPPDTQYF
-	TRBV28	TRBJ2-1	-	TGTGCCAGCAGTTTCCAACGGGTGACCGCGGAATACAATGAGCAGTTCTTC	CASSFQRVTAEYNEQFF
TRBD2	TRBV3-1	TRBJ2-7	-	TGTGCCAGCAGCCCCGGACCGGGACTAGCTTCCTACGAGCAGTACTTC	CASSPGPGLASYEQYF
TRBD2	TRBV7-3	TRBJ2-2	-	TGTGCCAGCAGCTTAACCCCTCTACCGGGACTAGCGGGACGAGCGAACACCGGGGAGCTGTTTTTT	CASSLTPLPGLAGRANTGELFF
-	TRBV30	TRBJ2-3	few	TGTGCCTGGAGCGGTCTTGGTACGCAGTATTTT	CAWSGLGTQYF
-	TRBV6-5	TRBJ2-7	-	TGTGCCAGCACCAAGGGCCCCTACGAGCAGTACTTC	CASTKGPYEQYF
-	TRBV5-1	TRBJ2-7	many	TGCGCCAGCAGCTGGGGGGATCAACTCCCCGAGCAGTACTTC	CASSWGDQLPEQYF
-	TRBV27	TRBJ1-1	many	TGTGCCAGCTCCGGCCGAATTAACACTGAAGCTTTCTTT	CASSGRINTEAFF
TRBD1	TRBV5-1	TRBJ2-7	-	TGCGCCAGCAGCGAAGCACAGGGGGCGTTCTACGAGCAGTACTTC	CASSEAQGAFYEQYF
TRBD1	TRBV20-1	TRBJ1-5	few	TGCAGTGCTCACAGGGGCCGCAATCAGCCCCAGCATTTT	CSAHRGRNQPQHF
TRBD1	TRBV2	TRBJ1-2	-	TGTGCCAGCAGTGAACGTAGGACAGGCTCCCCTCAAGGCTACACCTTC	CASSERRTGSPQGYTF
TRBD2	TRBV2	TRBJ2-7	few	TGTGCCAGCAGTGAGACTAGCGGGCGCTACGAGCAGTACTTC	CASSETSGRYEQYF
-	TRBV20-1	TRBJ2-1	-	TGCAGTGGTGGGGAGGCCTACAATGAGCAGTTCTTC	CSGGEAYNEQFF
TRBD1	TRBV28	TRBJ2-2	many	TGTGCCAGCAAGACAGACAGGGACAGAAACGGGGAGCTGTTTTTT	CASKTDRDRNGELFF
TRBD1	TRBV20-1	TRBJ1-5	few	TGCAGTGCTAGAGAAGCAGGGGGCGGGAGCAATCAGCCCCAGCATTTT	CSAREAGGGSNQPQHF